This TCR beta chain is drawn from a study of beta chain features in type 1 diabetes. For the study at large: Researchers looked at roughly 110 million sorted cells across all samples. Regarding the study as a whole: The question left open here concerned HLA type influencing TCRB rearrangement. Comparison showed that naive, central memory and Treg TCRB repertoires appeared more similar among patients than among healthy donors. A moderate, significant TCRB CDR3 shortening appeared in type 1 diabetes across four CD4+ subsets. VDJ junctions in type 1 diabetes patients carried more deletions and fewer insertions.

The CDR3 sequence is 15 residues long. Germline-derived CDR1 and CDR2 are MGHRA and YSYEKL. Trimming shortened V by 4 bases and J by 5 bases, and 17 bases separated the two germline ends. Expressed TCRB transcripts were sequenced, since all the RNA that had been isolated was reverse transcribed. The table came from immunoSEQ multiplex PCR; TCRdb's copy has only in-frame clones and leaves some out. Seen here are over 150,000 clones, around 8.6% observed once, and the top ten hold 0.54%. This clone turned up a few times. Its specificity is unknown. The sequenced sample consisted of central memory CD4+ T cells from blood. The V and J genes are TRBV4-1 and TRBJ2-5; perhaps TRBD1 as D (5 bases). The source of this sequence is a woman aged 18-35 years with type 1 diabetes. CDR3 coding DNA: TGCGCCAGCAGCCCCTATGGCAGGGTCGGGGAGACCCAGTACTTC. The encoded protein is CASSPYGRVGETQYF.